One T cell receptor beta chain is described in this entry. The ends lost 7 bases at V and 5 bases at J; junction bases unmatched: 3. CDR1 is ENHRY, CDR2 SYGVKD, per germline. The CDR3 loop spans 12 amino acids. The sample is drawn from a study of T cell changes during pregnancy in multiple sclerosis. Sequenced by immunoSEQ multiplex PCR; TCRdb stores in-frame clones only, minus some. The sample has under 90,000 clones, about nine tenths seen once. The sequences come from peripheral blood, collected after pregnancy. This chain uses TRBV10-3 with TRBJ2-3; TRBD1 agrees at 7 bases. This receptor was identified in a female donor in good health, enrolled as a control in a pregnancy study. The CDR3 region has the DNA TGTGCCATCAACAGGGGTGAAGATACGCAGTATTTT. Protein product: CAINRGEDTQYF.